The TCR beta chain under discussion was sequenced for a study of T-cell memory formation after mild COVID-19. Overall study findings and caveats: Clones that contracted clustered mainly in CM and EM if CD4+ and in EMRA if CD8+.

TCRdb re-analysed the 5' RACE reads in MiXCR, keeping a single row per CDR3 protein. The repertoire holds hundreds of thousands of distinct CDR3 sequences, with more than 15% as singletons. This clonotype was detected a few times. The antigen remains undetermined. J gave up 0 bases and V 6 bases, and 4 bases lay outside the gene matches. Looked up from germline, CDR1 is SQVTM and CDR2 is ANQGSEA. CDR3 size: 13 residues. The receptor comes from an adult woman who had mild COVID-19 (a few samples of this study predate the infection). Cell type and time point are not known. The chain uses TRBV29-1 and TRBJ1-2, with TRBD1 matching over 7 bases. What was sequenced was PBMCs or a T cell subset sorted from them (not recorded which). The CDR3 protein is CSVGTASNYGYTF. The CDR3 DNA is TGCAGCGTGGGGACAGCTTCTAACTATGGCTACACCTTC.